This T cell receptor (beta chain) is drawn from a study of radiotherapy plus CTLA-4 blockade in lung cancer. Study-wide results and caveats: Expansion of tumor-derived TCR clones was observed in blood after radiotherapy plus ipilimumab. Early blood T cell clone changes and increased post-radiation serum interferon-beta were reportedly the strongest response predictors.

The data were produced by immunoSEQ multiplex PCR, yet TCRdb's version contains in-frame clones alone and is incomplete. Of about 77,000 clones listed, under 75% are singletons. For this clone: Its antigen is not identified.

Deletions cut 2 bases from V and 7 bases from J, with 35 bases between. Germline V CDR1 and CDR2: WNHNN, SYGVQD (reference sequence). The length of the CDR3 is 21 residues. The chain recombines TRBV10-1 with TRBJ1-1; a possible D gene is TRBD1 (6 bases). Sequenced here: peripheral blood, sampled from a patient treated with radiotherapy plus ipilimumab. The TCR was taken from a human donor with non-small cell lung cancer whose response to radiotherapy plus ipilimumab could not be evaluated. The CDR3 DNA reads TGCGCCAGCAGTGAGCATGGATGGGCCGCGGGCGGACAGACAACAACGCTTGAAGCTTTCTTT. It translates to CASSEHGWAAGGQTTTLEAFF.